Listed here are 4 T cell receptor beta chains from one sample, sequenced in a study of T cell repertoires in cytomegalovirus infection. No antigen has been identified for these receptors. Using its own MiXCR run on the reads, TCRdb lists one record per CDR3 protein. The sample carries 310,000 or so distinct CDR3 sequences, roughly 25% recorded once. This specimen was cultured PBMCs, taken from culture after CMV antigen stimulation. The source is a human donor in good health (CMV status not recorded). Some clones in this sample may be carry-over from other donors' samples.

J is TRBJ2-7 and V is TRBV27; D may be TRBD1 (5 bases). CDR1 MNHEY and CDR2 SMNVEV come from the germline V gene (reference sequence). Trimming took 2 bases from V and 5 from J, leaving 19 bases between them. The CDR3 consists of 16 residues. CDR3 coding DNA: TGTGCCAGCAGTTTACGCAGCCTCAAGGGGATTCACGAGCAGTACTTC. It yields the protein CASSLRSLKGIHEQYF.

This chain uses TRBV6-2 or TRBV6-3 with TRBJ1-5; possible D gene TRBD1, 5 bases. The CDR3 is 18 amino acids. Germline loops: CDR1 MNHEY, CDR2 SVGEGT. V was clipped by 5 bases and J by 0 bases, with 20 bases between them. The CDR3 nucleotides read TGTGCCAGCAGTCAGACAGCGAAGACGGCAGTTAGCAATCAGCCCCAGCATTTT. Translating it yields CASSQTAKTAVSNQPQHF.

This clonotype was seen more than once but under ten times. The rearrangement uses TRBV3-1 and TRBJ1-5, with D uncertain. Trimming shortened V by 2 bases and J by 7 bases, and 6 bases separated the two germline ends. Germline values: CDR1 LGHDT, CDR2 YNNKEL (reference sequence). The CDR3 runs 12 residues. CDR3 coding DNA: TGTGCCAGCAGCCAATCGGGGCAGCCCCAGCATTTT. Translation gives CASSQSGQPQHF.

CDR3 DNA: TGCGCCAGCAGCCAAGAGGGACTAGCGGATCAAGAGACCCAGTACTTC. It codes for CASSQEGLADQETQYF. The chain employs TRBV4-1 and TRBJ2-5; TRBD2 agrees at 11 bases. Germline loops: CDR1 MGHRA, CDR2 YSYEKL. This CDR3 comprises 16 residues. V gave up 0 bases and J gave up 2 bases; unmatched junction bases: 2.